Listed below are T cell receptor beta chains from one sample, sequenced in a study of T cell responses to AZD1222 COVID-19 vaccine. Libraries were prepared by immunoSEQ multiplex PCR; TCRdb keeps only in-frame clonotypes and omits some of them. The table records fewer than 150,000 clones, approximately 90% of them present only once. Sequences were derived from peripheral blood, sampled on day 0 of AZD1222 vaccination. These receptors were taken from an adult in good health. The CDR3 runs from the conserved cysteine through the conserved F or W. The order of the fields is CDR3 protein, J gene, clone size, D gene, V gene. D genes are given only for firm matches. Not every row has a clone size; where given, it reads once, few, many or a size class.

CDR3aa: CSARGAYGYTF
j_gene: TRBJ1-2
abundance: .
d_gene: .
v_gene: TRBV20-1

CDR3aa: CASSKQEALAVYNEQFF
j_gene: TRBJ2-1
abundance: few
d_gene: .
v_gene: TRBV21-1

CDR3aa: CSASSREGITDTQYF
j_gene: TRBJ2-3
abundance: .
d_gene: TRBD2
v_gene: TRBV20-1

CDR3aa: CASSKEPGGGAQETQYF
j_gene: TRBJ2-5
abundance: .
d_gene: .
v_gene: TRBV21-1

CDR3aa: CASRQGGRSYTF
j_gene: TRBJ1-2
abundance: .
d_gene: .
v_gene: TRBV28

CDR3aa: CASSQGLVTDTQYF
j_gene: TRBJ2-3
abundance: .
d_gene: .
v_gene: TRBV3-1/TRBV3-2

CDR3aa: CASSQTLTGFHGDIQYF
j_gene: TRBJ2-4
abundance: .
d_gene: .
v_gene: TRBV4-3

CDR3aa: CASSQDVAVNYGYTF
j_gene: TRBJ1-2
abundance: .
d_gene: .
v_gene: TRBV3-1/TRBV3-2

CDR3aa: CASSILAGRGEQYF
j_gene: TRBJ2-7
abundance: .
d_gene: .
v_gene: TRBV19

CDR3aa: CASRGHSGANVLTF
j_gene: TRBJ2-6
abundance: .
d_gene: .
v_gene: TRBV5-4

CDR3aa: CAIRAGTVGETQYF
j_gene: TRBJ2-5
abundance: .
d_gene: TRBD1
v_gene: TRBV10-3

CDR3aa: CASSVDGGNTGELFF
j_gene: TRBJ2-2
abundance: .
d_gene: .
v_gene: TRBV9

CDR3aa: CASSQDRRTTQNIQYF
j_gene: TRBJ2-4
abundance: once
d_gene: .
v_gene: TRBV4-1

CDR3aa: CASSHDRVDTEAFF
j_gene: TRBJ1-1
abundance: .
d_gene: TRBD1
v_gene: TRBV7-9

CDR3aa: CASSYLRKQGRSGGNQPQHF
j_gene: TRBJ1-5
abundance: .
d_gene: .
v_gene: TRBV6-2/TRBV6-3

CDR3aa: CASSLGIPADTQYF
j_gene: TRBJ2-3
abundance: .
d_gene: .
v_gene: TRBV11-3

CDR3aa: CATTVRGRQSNEQFF
j_gene: TRBJ2-1
abundance: .
d_gene: .
v_gene: TRBV15

CDR3aa: CASSQEAVKETQYF
j_gene: TRBJ2-5
abundance: .
d_gene: .
v_gene: TRBV3-1/TRBV3-2

CDR3aa: CASSYPGLAGPTDTQYF
j_gene: TRBJ2-3
abundance: .
d_gene: TRBD2
v_gene: TRBV5-6

CDR3aa: CASSLHPSGRGTDTQYF
j_gene: TRBJ2-3
abundance: once
d_gene: TRBD2
v_gene: TRBV13

CDR3aa: CASSLAEAGALDEQFF
j_gene: TRBJ2-1
abundance: .
d_gene: TRBD2
v_gene: TRBV7-2

CDR3aa: CASSQLSSGGSTDTQYF
j_gene: TRBJ2-3
abundance: .
d_gene: TRBD2
v_gene: TRBV18

CDR3aa: CASSWTSGIGTDTQYF
j_gene: TRBJ2-3
abundance: .
d_gene: TRBD2
v_gene: TRBV7-9

CDR3aa: CASSIYRDSGYTF
j_gene: TRBJ1-2
abundance: .
d_gene: .
v_gene: TRBV12-3/TRBV12-4

CDR3aa: CASSQWRGTSGAGELFF
j_gene: TRBJ2-2
abundance: .
d_gene: TRBD2
v_gene: TRBV14

CDR3aa: CASGSTLNTEAFF
j_gene: TRBJ1-1
abundance: .
d_gene: .
v_gene: TRBV6-5

CDR3aa: CASSLAGLNNEQFF
j_gene: TRBJ2-1
abundance: .
d_gene: .
v_gene: TRBV11-3

CDR3aa: CASIQGDGYTF
j_gene: TRBJ1-2
abundance: .
d_gene: .
v_gene: TRBV5-5

CDR3aa: CASSELATGELFF
j_gene: TRBJ2-2
abundance: .
d_gene: .
v_gene: TRBV2

CDR3aa: CASSEGRRDYGYTF
j_gene: TRBJ1-2
abundance: .
d_gene: .
v_gene: TRBV2

CDR3aa: CASRGSWYNEQFF
j_gene: TRBJ2-1
abundance: .
d_gene: .
v_gene: TRBV5-4

CDR3aa: CASSSGQTYGYTF
j_gene: TRBJ1-2
abundance: .
d_gene: TRBD1
v_gene: TRBV6-5